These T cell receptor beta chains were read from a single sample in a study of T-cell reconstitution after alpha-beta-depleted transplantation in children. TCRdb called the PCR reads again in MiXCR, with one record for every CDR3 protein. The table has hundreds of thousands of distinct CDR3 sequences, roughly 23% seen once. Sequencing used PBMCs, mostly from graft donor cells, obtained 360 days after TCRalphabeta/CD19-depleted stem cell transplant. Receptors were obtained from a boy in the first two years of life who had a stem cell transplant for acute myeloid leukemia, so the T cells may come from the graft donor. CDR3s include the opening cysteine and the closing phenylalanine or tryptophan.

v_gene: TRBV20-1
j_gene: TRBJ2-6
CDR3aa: CSAWTANSGANVLTF

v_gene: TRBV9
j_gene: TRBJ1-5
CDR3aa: CASSAAGQGNQPQHF

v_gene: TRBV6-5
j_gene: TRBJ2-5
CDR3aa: CASSYLDDETQYF

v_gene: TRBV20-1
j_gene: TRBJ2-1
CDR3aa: CSASLRGISYNEQFF

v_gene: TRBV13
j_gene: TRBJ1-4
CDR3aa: CASSHRTGRIEKLFF

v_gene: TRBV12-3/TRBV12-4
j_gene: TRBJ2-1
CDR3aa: CASSFGNEQFF

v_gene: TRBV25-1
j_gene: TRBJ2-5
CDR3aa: CASSDRRTGRGDQYF

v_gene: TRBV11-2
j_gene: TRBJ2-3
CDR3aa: CASSLAPDSYGDTQYF

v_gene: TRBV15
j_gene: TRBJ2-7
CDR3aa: CATSRDLGSSYEQYF

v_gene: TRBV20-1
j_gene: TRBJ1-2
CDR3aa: CSARSRTGVNYGYTF

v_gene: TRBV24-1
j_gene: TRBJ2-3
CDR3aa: CATVFFRTDTQYF

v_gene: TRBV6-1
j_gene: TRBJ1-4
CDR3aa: CASRNGLVAVKVEKLFF

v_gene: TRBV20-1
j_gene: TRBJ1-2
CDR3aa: CSAREERYGYTF

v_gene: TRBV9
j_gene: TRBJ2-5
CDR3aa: CASSVGGRRETQYF

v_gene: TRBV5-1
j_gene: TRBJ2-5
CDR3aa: CASPTDGTQYF

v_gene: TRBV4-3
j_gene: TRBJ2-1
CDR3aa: CASSQDGVGPVNEQFF

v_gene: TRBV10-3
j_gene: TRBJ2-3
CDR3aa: CAISESEWPTDTQYF

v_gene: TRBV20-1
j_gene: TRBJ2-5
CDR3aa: CSAPGTGVAETQYF

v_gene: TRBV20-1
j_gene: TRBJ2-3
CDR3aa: CSARQGGRTDTQYF

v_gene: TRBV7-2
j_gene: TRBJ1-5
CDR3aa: CASSLDRSQPQHF

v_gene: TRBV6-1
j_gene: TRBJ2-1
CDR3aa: CASSPGLASEQFF

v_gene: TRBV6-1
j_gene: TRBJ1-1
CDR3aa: CASMGYPNTEAFF

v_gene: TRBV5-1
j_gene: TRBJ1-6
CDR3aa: CASSLALVENSPLHF

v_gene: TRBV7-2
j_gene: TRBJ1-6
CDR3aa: CASSLPFRGNPKTGQEKNSPLHF

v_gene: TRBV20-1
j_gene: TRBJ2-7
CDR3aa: CSATRDRDSYEQYF

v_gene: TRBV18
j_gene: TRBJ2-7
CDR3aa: CASSVSGDNTYEQYF

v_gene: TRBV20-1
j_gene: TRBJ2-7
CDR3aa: CSAPDDRGNEQYF

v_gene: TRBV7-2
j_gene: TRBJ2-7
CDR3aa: CASSLLAGGIYEQYF

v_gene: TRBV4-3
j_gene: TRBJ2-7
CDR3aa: CASSQGGLYSYEQYF

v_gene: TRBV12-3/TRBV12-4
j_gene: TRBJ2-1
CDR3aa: CASNPHSGGPSSYNEQFF

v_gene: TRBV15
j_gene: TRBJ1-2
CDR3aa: CATSSSGVPSNYGYTF

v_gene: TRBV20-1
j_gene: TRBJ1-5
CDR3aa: CSANDRGRDQPQHF

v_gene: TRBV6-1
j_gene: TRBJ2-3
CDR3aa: CASSDYAGLDTQYF

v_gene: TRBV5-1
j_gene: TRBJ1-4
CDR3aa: CASSGAVSADLEKLFF

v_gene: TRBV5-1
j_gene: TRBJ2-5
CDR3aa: CARRRTQETQYF

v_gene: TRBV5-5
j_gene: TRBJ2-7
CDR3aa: CASSLGMTGTYEQYF

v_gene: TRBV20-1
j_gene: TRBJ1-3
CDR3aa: CSASQGASGNTIYF

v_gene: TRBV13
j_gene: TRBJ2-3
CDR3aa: CASSLMALGLGTDTQYF

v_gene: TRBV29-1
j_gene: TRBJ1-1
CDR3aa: CSVEERGGMGTEAFF

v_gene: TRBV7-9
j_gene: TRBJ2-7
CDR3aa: CASSLRGQRPDYEQYF

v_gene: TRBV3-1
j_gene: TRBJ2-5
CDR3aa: CAISLPREGGFLFQETQYF

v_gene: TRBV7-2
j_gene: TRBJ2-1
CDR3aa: CASSSVGGAYNEQFF

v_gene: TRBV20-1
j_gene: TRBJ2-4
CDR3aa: CSASPWGGSGGGNIQYF

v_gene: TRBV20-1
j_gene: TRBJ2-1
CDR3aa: CSARAPDLDNEQFF

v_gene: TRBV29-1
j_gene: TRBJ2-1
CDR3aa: CSVEGPGTEPRVSLYNEQFF

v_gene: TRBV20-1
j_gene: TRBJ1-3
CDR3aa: CSALFSGNTIYF

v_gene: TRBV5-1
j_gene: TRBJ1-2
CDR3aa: CASSLGIYGYTF

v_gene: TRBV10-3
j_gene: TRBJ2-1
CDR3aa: CAISGQGAGGEQFF

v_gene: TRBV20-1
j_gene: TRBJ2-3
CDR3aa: CSAPRTGILTDTQYF

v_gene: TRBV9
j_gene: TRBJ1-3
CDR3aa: CASSRQEYAGNTIYF

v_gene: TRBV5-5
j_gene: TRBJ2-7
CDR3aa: CASSLAGGREQYF

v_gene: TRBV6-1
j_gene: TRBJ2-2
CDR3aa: CASSPIIEAGELFF

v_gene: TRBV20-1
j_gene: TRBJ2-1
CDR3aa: CSASPRGAATYNEQFF

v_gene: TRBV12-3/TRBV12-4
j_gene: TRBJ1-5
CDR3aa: CASSFPGQESQPQHF